This TCR beta chain was found in a study of molecular identifiers for immune sequencing clone quantification. V was pared by 6 bases and J by 5 bases, with 17 bases between. CDR3 size: 14 residues. Germline V gene sequence: CDR1 DFQATT, CDR2 SNEGSKA (reference sequence). This clonotype was detected only a few times. TCRdb re-called the PCR reads through MiXCR, storing one row per CDR3 protein. The sample lists around 70,000 distinct CDR3 sequences, around a sixth occurring once. The specimen sequenced was naive CD8+ T cells from blood, with Jurkat cell RNA spiked in. Subset defined: FACS-sorted CD8+CD4-CCR7+CD45RA+ naive T cells. The chain combines TRBV20-1 with TRBJ2-1; no firm D call. This sequence originates from a human donor in good health. Some libraries in this study had Jurkat cell RNA spiked in. CDR3 residues: CSAWNAADNNEQFF. CDR3 DNA: TGCAGTGCATGGAACGCCGCCGACAACAATGAGCAGTTCTTC.